Sequencing of this TCR beta chain was carried out in a study of cytomegalovirus exposure and HLA in healthy donors. Whole-study findings and limits: Cytomegalovirus status was reportedly diagnosed by the classifier with high sensitivity and specificity.

The CDR3 length is 14 residues. Germline loops: CDR1 SGHRS, CDR2 YFSETQ. V was cut by 1 base and J by 4 bases, with 8 bases left in between. Concerning this clone: Its antigen is not identified.

Use of 60 Vbeta and 13 Jbeta primers characterized the PCR. Here immunoSEQ multiplex PCR was the method, and the copy in TCRdb shows in-frame clones only, minus some. The sample contains approximately 150,000 clones, approximately 81% of which appear only once. Source material: PBMCs. The clonotype comes from a man between 50 and 59 years old in good health and CMV-seropositive. The V gene is TRBV5-1, the J gene TRBJ2-2, with a weak D call TRBD1 (6 bases). CDR3 nucleotides: TGCGCCAGCAGCTTGCAGGGGCCCACCGGGGAGCTGTTTTTT. It yields the protein CASSLQGPTGELFF. Filled out from reference TRBV5-1 and TRBJ2-2, the complete variable domain reads KAGVTQTPRYLIKTRGQQVTLSCSPISGHRSVSWYQQTPGQGLQFLFEYFSETQRNKGNFPGRFSGRQFSNSRSEMNVSTLELGDSALYLCASSLQGPTGELFFGEGSRLTVL.